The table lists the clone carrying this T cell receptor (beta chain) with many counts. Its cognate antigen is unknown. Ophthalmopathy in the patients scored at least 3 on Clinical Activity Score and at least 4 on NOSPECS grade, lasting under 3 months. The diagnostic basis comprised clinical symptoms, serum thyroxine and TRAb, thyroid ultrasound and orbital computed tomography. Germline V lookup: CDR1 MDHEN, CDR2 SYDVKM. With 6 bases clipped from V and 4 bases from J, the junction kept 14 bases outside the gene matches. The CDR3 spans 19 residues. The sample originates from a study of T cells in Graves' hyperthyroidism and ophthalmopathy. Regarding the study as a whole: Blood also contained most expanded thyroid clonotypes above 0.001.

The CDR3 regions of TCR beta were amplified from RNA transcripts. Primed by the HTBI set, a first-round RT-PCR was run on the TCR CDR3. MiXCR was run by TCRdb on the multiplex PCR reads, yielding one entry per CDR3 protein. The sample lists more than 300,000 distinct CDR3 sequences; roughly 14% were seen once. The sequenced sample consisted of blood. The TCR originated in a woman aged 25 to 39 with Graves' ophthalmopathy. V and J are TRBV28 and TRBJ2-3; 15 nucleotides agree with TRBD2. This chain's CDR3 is CASSFPGQGTSGGPDTQYF. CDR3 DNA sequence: TGTGCCAGCAGCTTTCCGGGACAGGGGACTAGCGGGGGGCCAGATACGCAGTATTTT.